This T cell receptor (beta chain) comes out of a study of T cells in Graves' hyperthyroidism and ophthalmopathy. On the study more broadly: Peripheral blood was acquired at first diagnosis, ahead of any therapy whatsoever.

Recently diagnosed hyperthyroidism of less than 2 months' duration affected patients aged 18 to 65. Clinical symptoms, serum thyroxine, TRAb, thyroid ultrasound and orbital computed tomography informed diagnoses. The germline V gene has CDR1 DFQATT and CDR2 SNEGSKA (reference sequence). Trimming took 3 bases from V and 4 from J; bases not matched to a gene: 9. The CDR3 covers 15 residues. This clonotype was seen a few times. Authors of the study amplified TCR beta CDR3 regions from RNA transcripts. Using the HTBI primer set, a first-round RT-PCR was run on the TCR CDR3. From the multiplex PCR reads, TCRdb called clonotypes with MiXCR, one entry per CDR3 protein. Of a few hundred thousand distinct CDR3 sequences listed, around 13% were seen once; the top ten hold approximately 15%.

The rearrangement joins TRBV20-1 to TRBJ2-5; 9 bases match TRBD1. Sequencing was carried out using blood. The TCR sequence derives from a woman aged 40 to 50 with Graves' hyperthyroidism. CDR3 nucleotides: TGCAGTGCTAGGGGATGGACAGGGGTAGGAGAGACCCAGTACTTC. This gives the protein CSARGWTGVGETQYF.